This T cell receptor (beta chain) was retrieved from a study of T cells in Graves' hyperthyroidism and ophthalmopathy. Notes on the study in general: Classification by a 13 V-J model distinguished ophthalmopathy from stable hyperthyroidism.

Notes on this clonotype: Its antigen is as yet unknown. Sequence at one end of the junction differs from germline and may be a read error.

Germline CDR1 SEHNR, CDR2 FQNEAQ (reference sequence). The CDR3 is 16 amino acids. Absence of ophthalmopathy progression within 18 months defined stable Graves' hyperthyroidism. Not enrolled were patients with uncontrolled infection, other autoimmune disease, pregnancy or lactation. Using RNA transcripts as the source, TCR beta CDR3 regions were amplified. The HTBI primer set was used in a first-round RT-PCR of the TCR CDR3. In TCRdb, the multiplex PCR reads were re-called with MiXCR into one record per CDR3 protein. The table has 750,000 to 950,000 distinct CDR3 sequences, around 38% seen once. The origin of this receptor is a young man with Graves' hyperthyroidism. Specimen: blood. This chain joins TRBV7-9 and TRBJ1-1, with a possible D match to TRBD1 (5 bases). The CDR3 sequence: CASSQDRGSLVTEAFF. The DNA for the CDR3 is TGCGCCAGCAGCCAAGATCGGGGCTCACTGGTTACTGAAGCTTTCTTT.